This T cell receptor (beta chain) emerged from a study of blood T cell repertoires in COVID-19. Turning to the study itself: From the United States, Italy and Spain came samples of acute and convalescent COVID-19.

The repertoire was sequenced with immunoSEQ multiplex PCR; TCRdb's copy has only in-frame clones and lacks some. The data hold about 410,000 clones, with 70% to 90% observed a single time. The CDR3 runs 14 residues. V shed 3 bases and J shed 3 bases, with 9 bases lying between them. Germline V gene data show CDR1 as MNHEY and CDR2 as SMNVEV (reference sequence). The gene calls are TRBV27 and TRBJ1-5, with a possible D match to TRBD1 (6 bases). The sample consisted of peripheral blood. This TCR was sampled from a woman aged 40 to 50 with COVID-19, enrolled during active disease. The CDR3 nucleotides read TGTGCCAGCAGTTTTGGGGGCCCCAATCAGCCCCAGCATTTT. Translation gives CASSFGGPNQPQHF.